One and the same sample provided the 19 T cell receptor beta chains below, sequenced in a study of radiotherapy plus CTLA-4 blockade in lung cancer. Repertoires were generated with immunoSEQ multiplex PCR, while TCRdb's copy carries only in-frame clones and drops some. The profile shows about 110,000 clones, roughly 84% of them singletons. Sequences were derived from peripheral blood, sampled from a patient treated with radiotherapy plus ipilimumab. The receptors shown here come from a human donor with non-small cell lung cancer that progressed on radiotherapy plus ipilimumab. Some clones in this sample may be carry-over from other donors' samples.

The CDR3 loop is CASSFTANTEAFF. The CDR3 DNA reads TGCGCCAGCAGCTTTACAGCAAACACTGAAGCTTTCTTT. This chain links TRBV5-1 with TRBJ1-1; D unresolved. Germline V gene data show CDR1 as SGHRS and CDR2 as YFSETQ. The CDR3 length is 13 residues. V gave up 2 bases and J gave up 2 bases, with 7 bases separating them.

The chain has TRBV6-1 and TRBJ1-2; no clear D. The CDR3 sequence is 13 residues long. Germline CDR1 and CDR2: MNHNS and SASEGT. The ends were cut back, 4 bases at V and 7 bases at J, with 13 bases in the middle. The CDR3: CASSVVREGGYTF. The CDR3 coding sequence is TGTGCCAGCAGTGTGGTACGGGAGGGTGGCTACACCTTC.

The chain links TRBV7-2 to TRBJ1-2; tentative D call: TRBD1 (6 bases). With 5 bases removed from V and 4 bases from J, the gap between germline ends came to 14 bases. The length of the CDR3 is 14 residues. CDR1 is SGHTA, CDR2 FQGNSA, per germline. Here the CDR3 reads CASSQTGLGYGYTF. The CDR3 DNA reads TGTGCCAGCAGCCAAACAGGGTTAGGCTATGGCTACACCTTC.

The DNA for the CDR3 is TGCGCCAGCAGCCAAGATCGAGAGGGTACGCAGTATTTT. Translated, it gives CASSQDREGTQYF. The rearrangement links TRBV4-1 to TRBJ2-3; a possible D gene is TRBD2 (5 bases). The length of the CDR3 is 13 residues. V lost 0 bases to trimming and J lost 8 bases, with 9 bases between them. Germline loops: CDR1 MGHRA, CDR2 YSYEKL.

This chain connects TRBV2 to TRBJ1-4, with D uncertain. The CDR3 runs 14 residues. The V and J ends lost 2 bases and 4 bases respectively, with 8 bases between them. The germline V gene has CDR1 SNHLY and CDR2 FYNNEI. CDR3 bases: TGTGCCAGCAGTGAACTTCGGAATAATGAAAAACTGTTTTTT. This sequence encodes CASSELRNNEKLFF.

CDR3 protein: CAISDLAIKAKNIQYF. CDR3 nucleotides: TGTGCCATCAGTGATCTAGCGATTAAAGCCAAAAACATTCAGTACTTC. The chain is built from TRBV10-3 and TRBJ2-4; the D gene is possibly TRBD2 (6 bases). The V gene's germline CDR1 is ENHRY and CDR2 SYGVKD. V lost 3 bases, J lost 0 bases, and 12 bases lay in between. The CDR3 is 16 residues long.

The rearrangement uses TRBV12-2 and TRBJ2-3; TRBD2 reflects the table's D call only, with no check against the DNA. TRBV12-2 constitutes a pseudogene. The CDR3 length is 15 residues. CDR3 protein: CASRFRLAGVHTQYF. The CDR3 DNA reads TGTGCAAGTCGCTTTAGGCTAGCGGGGGTACATACGCAGTATTTT.

This rearrangement joins TRBV4-2 to TRBJ1-2; 9 bases line up with TRBD1. This CDR3 has 16 amino acids. CDR1 LGHNA and CDR2 YNFKEQ come from the germline V gene. V trimming: 1 base; J trimming: 7 bases; junction bases outside the gene matches: 10. CDR3 DNA sequence: TGTGCCAGCAGCCAAGCCGGACAGGGGTTTTTTCGTGGCTACACCTTC. It codes for CASSQAGQGFFRGYTF.

The chain is built from TRBV28 and TRBJ1-2; TRBD1 is a possible D gene (6 bases). CDR1 is MDHEN and CDR2 is SYDVKM in the germline V gene. The CDR3 is made up of 15 amino acids. Trimming removed 6 bases from V and 5 bases from J, with 19 bases in between. CDR3 loop: CASRRYRVTAYGYTF. CDR3 DNA: TGTGCCAGCAGACGTTACAGGGTGACGGCTTATGGCTACACCTTC.

This clone was detected once. The chain carries TRBV7-3 and TRBJ2-3, with a tentative D call TRBD2 (5 bases). Germline values: CDR1 SGHTA, CDR2 FQGTGA. The length of the CDR3 is 13 residues. V lost 5 bases, J lost 2 bases, and 8 bases lay in between. CDR3 in DNA: TGTGCCAGCAGCCAAGACTACACAGATACGCAGTATTTT. Amino acids: CASSQDYTDTQYF.

The chain joins TRBV29-1 to TRBJ2-5; D may be TRBD2 (5 bases). Trimming removed 7 bases at V and 1 base at J, with 16 bases between. CDR3 length: 14 amino acids. CDR1 and CDR2 (germline): SQVTM, ANQGSEA. The CDR3 loop reads CSARANSAQETQYF. CDR3 bases: TGCAGCGCCCGGGCGAATAGCGCCCAAGAGACCCAGTACTTC.

The chain uses TRBV27 and TRBJ2-7; D is tentatively TRBD1 or TRBD2 (7 bases each). Trimming removed 1 base from V and 6 bases from J, with 13 bases in between. The CDR3 covers 14 residues. Germline loops: CDR1 MNHEY, CDR2 SMNVEV (reference sequence). CDR3 DNA: TGTGCCAGCAGTTTATGGGAGGGGGCCGGCGAGCAGTACTTC. This encodes CASSLWEGAGEQYF.

The chain couples TRBV19 to TRBJ1-4; unclear D gene. The CDR3 has 17 amino acids. Per the germline V gene, CDR1 is LNHDA and CDR2 is SQIVND (reference sequence). V was shortened by 0 bases and J by 3 bases, with 14 bases between the two germline ends. The CDR3 DNA reads TGTGCCAGTAGTATAGATCGACGGGGATCTTCTAATGAAAAACTGTTTTTT. Its translation: CASSIDRRGSSNEKLFF.

This clone was seen once. The chain joins TRBV27 to TRBJ2-2; 14 bases are shared with TRBD2. CDR1 and CDR2 from the germline V gene are MNHEY and SMNVEV (reference sequence). CDR3 length: 16 residues. J was trimmed by 3 bases and V by 6 bases; bases with no gene match: 3. The chain's CDR3 is CASRGTSGGYTGELFF. Written as DNA, the CDR3 is TGTGCCAGCAGAGGGACTAGCGGGGGATACACCGGGGAGCTGTTTTTT.

This clone appeared a single time. The rearrangement joins TRBV29-1 to TRBJ1-1; D not resolved. Looked up from germline, CDR1 is SQVTM and CDR2 is ANQGSEA. The length of the CDR3 is 13 residues. Trimming took 4 bases from V and 4 from J, leaving 13 bases between them. CDR3: CSVVKGLITEAFF. The CDR3 DNA reads as TGCAGCGTTGTCAAGGGTCTCATCACTGAAGCTTTCTTT.

This chain joins TRBV5-1 and TRBJ1-4; 7 bases agree with TRBD1. Trimming at V came to 5 bases and at J to 3 bases, leaving 7 bases not matched to a gene. The CDR3 has 15 amino acids. Per the germline V gene, CDR1 is SGHRS and CDR2 is YFSETQ. The CDR3 loop reads CASSSTGTANEKLFF. The CDR3 DNA reads TGCGCCAGCAGTTCGACGGGGACAGCTAATGAAAAACTGTTTTTT.

In its sample, this clone was seen a few times. The J gene is TRBJ1-3, the V gene TRBV5-1; D is possibly TRBD1 (6 bases). The CDR3 is 16 residues long. Germline CDR1 and CDR2: SGHRS and YFSETQ. The V end lost 4 bases, the J end lost 0 bases, and 14 bases lay between the germline ends. CDR3: CASSPSGQLSGNTIYF. CDR3 DNA: TGCGCCAGCAGCCCATCGGGACAACTCTCTGGAAACACCATATATTTT.

This chain uses TRBV7-9 with TRBJ1-2; 8 nucleotides align to TRBD1. CDR1 is SEHNR and CDR2 is FQNEAQ in the germline V gene (reference sequence). The CDR3 is 14 amino acids. The ends lost 5 bases at V and 5 bases at J; junction bases unmatched: 7. For the CDR3, the DNA is TGTGCCAGCAGCCTTGGGACAGGCGATTATGGCTACACCTTC. Encoded protein: CASSLGTGDYGYTF.

The chain has TRBV4-3 and TRBJ2-7, with D unclear. This CDR3 comprises 13 residues. V lost 4 bases to trimming and J lost 4 bases, with 11 bases between them. Germline CDR1 LGHNA, CDR2 YSLEER. In DNA form, the CDR3 reads TGCGCCAGCAGCCGTTTGGTTGGGTACGAGCAGTACTTC. It encodes CASSRLVGYEQYF.